This T cell receptor (beta chain) comes out of a study of T cells in Graves' hyperthyroidism and ophthalmopathy. On the study more broadly: Peripheral blood was secured at the point of initial diagnosis, before any treatment. Study results and caveats: Ophthalmopathy was told apart from stable hyperthyroidism by a 13 V-J model.

These patients, aged 18 to 65, had recently diagnosed hyperthyroidism lasting under 2 months. Clinicians diagnosed patients from clinical symptoms, serum thyroxine and TRAb, thyroid ultrasound and orbital computed tomography. RNA transcripts provided the source from which TCR beta CDR3 regions were amplified. When the TCR CDR3 underwent first-round RT-PCR, the HTBI primer set was used. TCRdb analysed the multiplex PCR reads with MiXCR anew, one entry per CDR3 protein. The data show roughly 350,000 distinct CDR3 sequences, approximately 15% seen once. CDR1 WSHSY and CDR2 SAAADI come from the germline V gene. Trimming stripped 2 bases from V and 3 bases from J, with 14 bases between. This CDR3 is 15 amino acids long. This clonotype was seen a handful of times. Its antigen is undetermined.

The rearrangement uses TRBV10-2 and TRBJ2-7; a weak D match, TRBD2 (5 bases). The clonotype comes from a woman in her twenties or thirties with Graves' hyperthyroidism. Specimen: blood. The CDR3 loop is CASSERLAGVYEQYF. Written as DNA, the CDR3 is TGCGCCAGCAGTGAGAGGCTAGCTGGAGTCTACGAGCAGTACTTC.